This TCR beta chain was retrieved from a study of blood T cells in healthy people across ages. Study-level findings and limits: More naive CD4+ cells and higher diversity were found in long-lived than in aged donors.

Between the trimmed V and J ends, which lost 5 bases and 5 bases, there was a span of 15 bases. The CDR3 is made up of 14 amino acids. From germline, CDR1 is SGHTA and CDR2 FQGNSA. The study drew donors from healthy Caucasian individuals in Russia aged about 6 to 90. Each donor's blood draw was 7.5 to 10 milliliters of peripheral blood. Notes on this clonotype: The antigen is unknown.

It was with a sample-barcoded 5' primer and a J-beta primer mix that a second PCR of roughly 6 to 12 cycles was run. TCRdb independently ran MiXCR on the 5' RACE reads; one entry per CDR3 protein. The table shows around 650,000 distinct CDR3 sequences, with around two fifths occurring only once. This TCR was sampled from an elderly man in good health. Sequencing was performed on blood. The V call is TRBV7-2, the J call TRBJ2-5; D possibly corresponds to TRBD1 (6 bases). As DNA, the CDR3 is TGTGCCAGCAGCCCTGAGACAGGTGGTGAGACCCAGTACTTC. Translation gives CASSPETGGETQYF.